Below, 21 T cell receptor beta chains from the same sample are listed, as sequenced in a study of CD8 T cells in Susac syndrome. With random hexamers, roughly 0.45 to 1 ug RNA was reverse transcribed. TCRdb independently ran MiXCR on the immunoSEQ multiplex PCR reads; one entry per CDR3 protein. This table holds some 150,000 distinct CDR3 sequences, 85% to 95% found once. Sequenced material: CD4+ T cells from PBMCs. Receptors originate from a human donor with Susac syndrome.

V is TRBV12-3 or TRBV12-4 and J is TRBJ1-1, with a tentative D call TRBD1 (6 bases). The CDR3 covers 14 residues. Trimming took 6 bases from V and 8 from J, leaving 19 bases between them. The CDR3 nucleotides read TGTGCCAGCAGAACTCTTACAGGGAATGTCGAAGCTTTCTTT. Its protein is CASRTLTGNVEAFF.

V is TRBV7-2 and J is TRBJ2-7, with a possible D match to TRBD2 (7 bases). This CDR3 spans 15 amino acids. V dropped 5 bases and J dropped 3 bases, with 17 bases sitting between them. Germline CDR1 SGHTA, CDR2 FQGNSA. The CDR3 DNA is TGTGCCAGCAGCATACGCGGGGGCCCAGGCTACGAGCAGTACTTC. Translation: CASSIRGGPGYEQYF.

This chain links TRBV12-3 or TRBV12-4 with TRBJ2-1, with 11 bases matching TRBD2. CDR3 size: 15 residues. Unmatched junction bases numbered 11, after V lost 6 bases and J lost 10 bases. The CDR3 loop reads CASRSRSGGAGEQFF. The CDR3 DNA follows: TGTGCCAGCAGGTCCCGTAGCGGGGGGGCCGGAGAGCAGTTCTTC.

This chain uses TRBV7-2 with TRBJ1-2, with D possibly TRBD1 on 6 matching bases. Germline CDR1 and CDR2: SGHTA and FQGNSA. The CDR3 runs to 13 residues. Trimming removed 5 bases from V and 5 bases from J, with 12 bases in between. CDR3: CASSLRTAYGYTF. The CDR3 nucleotides are TGTGCCAGCAGCCTCCGGACAGCATATGGCTACACCTTC.

This chain links TRBV5-1 with TRBJ2-5, with D tentatively TRBD2 (5 bases). The germline gives CDR1 SGHRS, CDR2 YFSETQ. CDR3 length equals 15 residues. The germline V and J ends were trimmed by 3 bases and 5 bases, with 17 bases remaining between them. CDR3 bases: TGCGCCAGCAGCTCTGCCAGCGGAAGGCAGGAGACCCAGTACTTC. The encoded protein is CASSSASGRQETQYF. The complete variable domain, with remaining parts taken from reference TRBV5-1 and TRBJ2-5, reads KAGVTQTPRYLIKTRGQQVTLSCSPISGHRSVSWYQQTPGQGLQFLFEYFSETQRNKGNFPGRFSGRQFSNSRSEMNVSTLELGDSALYLCASSSASGRQETQYFGPGTRLLVL.

This chain uses TRBV12-3 or TRBV12-4 with TRBJ1-5; D uncertain. The CDR3 runs to 13 residues. V lost 3 bases and J lost 9, with 12 bases in between. Written as DNA, the CDR3 is TGTGCCAGCAGTTTTACCCGGGAACGGCCCCAGCATTTT. It encodes CASSFTRERPQHF.

The chain joins TRBV4-1 to TRBJ2-7; D is perhaps TRBD1 or TRBD2 (5 bases each). The germline gives CDR1 MGHRA, CDR2 YSYEKL. Trimming shortened V by 0 bases and J by 2 bases, and 11 bases separated the two germline ends. This CDR3 comprises 15 residues. The CDR3 DNA reads TGCGCCAGCAGCCAAGAGCTGGGACGGACCTACGAGCAGTACTTC. Amino acid sequence: CASSQELGRTYEQYF.

The J gene is TRBJ2-5, the V gene TRBV4-2; D might be TRBD1 (6 bases). Looked up from germline, CDR1 is LGHNA and CDR2 is YNFKEQ. V was pared by 6 bases and J by 3 bases, with 11 bases between. The CDR3 runs 13 residues. CDR3 loop: CASSPGTKETQYF. The CDR3 coding sequence is TGTGCCAGCAGTCCCGGGACAAAAGAGACCCAGTACTTC.

This chain joins TRBV29-1 and TRBJ2-5; TRBD1 agrees at 8 bases. Germline V gene sequence: CDR1 SQVTM, CDR2 ANQGSEA. V was clipped by 7 bases and J by 3 bases; unmatched bases: 10. This CDR3 region has 14 residues. CDR3 coding DNA: TGCAGCGCCATCCCGCAGGGGGCTGAAGAGACCCAGTACTTC. Protein sequence: CSAIPQGAEETQYF.

This chain joins TRBV12-3 or TRBV12-4 and TRBJ2-1, with 10 bases lining up with TRBD2. V shed 5 bases, J shed 4 bases, and the junction held 5 bases outside the gene matches. This CDR3 is built from 15 residues. This chain's CDR3 is CASSILSGGYNEQFF. DNA for the CDR3: TGTGCCAGCAGTATACTTAGCGGGGGGTACAATGAGCAGTTCTTC.

The genes are TRBV6-1 and TRBJ2-1; D gene unclear. The CDR3 consists of 17 residues. The germline gives CDR1 MNHNS, CDR2 SASEGT. V was shortened by 7 bases and J by 1 base, with 20 bases between the two germline ends. The CDR3 nucleotides read TGTGCCAGCACTCCGACGGGTGGTAGGAGTTCCTACAATGAGCAGTTCTTC. Residues: CASTPTGGRSSYNEQFF.

The chain carries TRBV7-9 and TRBJ2-5; unclear D gene. The V and J ends lost 5 bases and 3 bases respectively, with 10 bases between them. The CDR3 is 13 amino acids. Germline V gives CDR1 SEHNR, CDR2 FQNEAQ (reference sequence). CDR3 region: CASSPSREETQYF. Written as DNA, the CDR3 is TGTGCCAGCAGCCCCTCTCGGGAAGAGACCCAGTACTTC.

The genes are TRBV12-3 or TRBV12-4 and TRBJ1-4; D not resolved. CDR3 size: 14 residues. Trimming cost V 7 bases and J 0 bases, with 9 bases left between them. This CDR3 reads CASNHRTTNEKLFF. Here the CDR3 DNA reads TGTGCCAGCAACCACAGAACAACTAATGAAAAACTGTTTTTT.

This clonotype was detected a few times. The chain recombines TRBV9 with TRBJ2-1; 12 bases map to TRBD2. V lost 0 bases, J lost 10 bases, and 8 bases stayed unmatched. The CDR3 length is 16 residues. The germline V gene has CDR1 SGDLS and CDR2 YYNGEE. The chain's CDR3 is CASSVDPSGGAREQFF. The DNA for the CDR3 is TGTGCCAGCAGCGTAGATCCTAGCGGGGGGGCCAGAGAGCAGTTCTTC.

The V and J genes are TRBV20-1 and TRBJ2-7; 7 positions agree with TRBD2. The CDR3 runs 13 residues. V was clipped by 3 bases and J by 4 bases; unmatched bases: 6. Germline CDR1 is DFQATT and CDR2 is SNEGSKA (reference sequence). The CDR3 nucleotides read TGCAGTGCTAGTTCCCTAGCGGAATACGAGCAGTACTTC. Amino acid sequence: CSASSLAEYEQYF.

The V and J genes are TRBV5-1 and TRBJ1-6, with no clear D. Germline V gives CDR1 SGHRS, CDR2 YFSETQ. The CDR3 length is 14 residues. The ends were cut back, 2 bases at V and 10 bases at J, with 13 bases in the middle. CDR3 bases: TGCGCCAGCAGCTTTCGCCCCACGGACTCACCCCTCCACTTT. Its protein product is CASSFRPTDSPLHF.

The rearrangement uses TRBV15 and TRBJ2-3; 7 bases agree with TRBD1. Trimming removed 3 bases from V and 4 bases from J; junction bases left unmatched: 7. Per germline, CDR1 LNHNV and CDR2 YYDKDF (reference sequence). The CDR3 is 15 residues long. The CDR3 nucleotides read TGTGCCACCAGCAGTCCTACAGGGGAGCCAGATACGCAGTATTTT. Encoded protein: CATSSPTGEPDTQYF.

The chain has TRBV5-1 and TRBJ2-7; D unresolved. V lost 0 bases and J lost 6, with 13 bases in between. CDR3 length: 14 amino acids. From germline, CDR1 is SGHRS and CDR2 YFSETQ. The CDR3 DNA reads TGCGCCAGCAGCTTGGAACGGATACCGGGCGAGCAGTACTTC. Its protein is CASSLERIPGEQYF.

The J gene is TRBJ1-2, the V gene TRBV7-9; no clear D gene. This CDR3 has 12 amino acids. V was shortened by 5 bases and J by 7 bases, with 11 bases between the two germline ends. Germline CDR1 SEHNR, CDR2 FQNEAQ (reference sequence). The CDR3 sequence is CASSLGQTGYTF. The CDR3 nucleotides are TGTGCCAGCAGCCTCGGGCAGACTGGCTACACCTTC.

This rearrangement joins TRBV6-5 to TRBJ1-2, with a tentative D call TRBD1 (5 bases). CDR3 length: 13 amino acids. CDR1 and CDR2 (germline): MNHEY, SVGAGI. The V gene lost 0 bases and the J gene lost 7 bases, with 9 bases spanning the gap. The CDR3 coding sequence is TGTGCCAGCAGTTACTCCTCGGGGGGTGGCTACACCTTC. This sequence encodes CASSYSSGGGYTF.

The genes are TRBV21-1 and TRBJ1-6; the table's D call, TRBD1, was not checked against the DNA. TRBV21-1 is deemed a pseudogene. This CDR3 region has 13 residues. The chain's CDR3 is CASRGQHNSPLHF. The CDR3 nucleotides read TGTGCCAGCAGGGGGCAGCATAATTCACCCCTCCACTTT.